Sequencing of this T cell receptor beta chain was carried out in a study of sequential checkpoint blockade in melanoma. Study in general: Patients were randomized 1:1 to nivolumab-then-ipilimumab or ipilimumab-then-nivolumab first-line. After both sequences, patients received maintenance nivolumab.

Using immunoSEQ multiplex PCR, the repertoire was profiled, and TCRdb retains in-frame clones only, with some absent. The table lists around 12,000 clones, approximately 74% of them singletons. As to treatment: randomized to nivolumab then ipilimumab (arm A) or the reverse (arm B). None of the patients previously received DNA-damaging chemotherapy. PBMC sorting kept live CD3+CD8+ cells without CD19 or CD56. This CDR3 has 16 amino acids. V gave up 0 bases and J gave up 2 bases; unmatched junction bases: 6. The germline V gene has CDR1 ENHRY and CDR2 SYGVKD. The clonotype originates from a human donor with melanoma. V usage is TRBV10-3 and J usage is TRBJ2-7; 8 bases match TRBD2. Specimen: CD8+ T cells sorted from blood (inferred from file names), collected from a patient given nivolumab and ipilimumab in sequence. CDR3 amino acids: CAISESRGADTYEQYV. The CDR3, as DNA: TGTGCCATCAGTGAGTCGCGGGGGGCGGATACCTACGAGCAGTACGTC.